Following are 32 T cell receptor beta chains from one sample sequenced in a study. TCRdb ran MiXCR on the 5' RACE reads and lists one entry per CDR3 protein. The table has approximately 53,000 distinct CDR3 sequences, around 26% seen once; the top ten hold approximately 3.2%. Input material: tumor-infiltrating memory CD4+ T cells sorted from the breast tumor. Subset defined: memory CD4+ T cells, CD4+CD45RO+CD25-. The receptor source for this set is a female donor with breast cancer.

The chain has TRBV4-3 and TRBJ2-7; TRBD2 agrees at 7 bases. CDR1 is LGHNA and CDR2 is YSLEER in the germline V gene. V gave up 0 bases and J gave up 4 bases; unmatched junction bases: 6. This CDR3 is built from 15 residues. The CDR3 loop reads CASSQDPGGWYEQYF. Written as DNA, the CDR3 is TGCGCCAGCAGCCAAGATCCCGGGGGGTGGTACGAGCAGTACTTC.

The chain has TRBV28 and TRBJ2-7; D not certain. V was pared by 3 bases and J by 1 base, with 13 bases between. The CDR3 has 15 amino acids. Germline CDR1 is MDHEN and CDR2 is SYDVKM. The CDR3 reads CASSFQSTKSYEQYF. Here the CDR3 DNA reads TGTGCCAGCAGTTTCCAATCGACAAAGTCCTACGAGCAGTACTTC.

The gene calls are TRBV12-3 or TRBV12-4 and TRBJ1-6; 9 bases are a match to TRBD1. The CDR3 length is 15 residues. The trim removed 5 bases at V and 10 bases at J, leaving 9 bases unmatched. Written as DNA, the CDR3 is TGTGCCAGCAGTCTCCGCGGACAGGGGAACTCACCCCTCCACTTT. Its protein product is CASSLRGQGNSPLHF.

The chain carries TRBV6-1 and TRBJ1-2; D not certain. Germline CDR1 is MNHNS and CDR2 is SASEGT. Deletions cut 5 bases from V and 0 bases from J, with 1 base between. The CDR3 covers 11 residues. In DNA form, the CDR3 reads TGTGCCAGCAGTTCTAACTATGGCTACACCTTC. Translation gives CASSSNYGYTF.

The chain employs TRBV4-3 and TRBJ2-7, with D uncertain. The CDR3 sequence is 12 residues long. Trimming took 6 bases from V and 4 from J, leaving 10 bases between them. Germline V CDR1 and CDR2: LGHNA, YSLEER. The CDR3 region is CASSHQDYEQYF. CDR3 bases: TGCGCCAGCAGTCATCAGGATTACGAGCAGTACTTC.

The rearrangement joins TRBV20-1 to TRBJ2-2, with a possible D match to TRBD1 (5 bases). The CDR3 totals 12 residues. Germline V lookup: CDR1 DFQATT, CDR2 SNEGSKA (reference sequence). V was cut by 3 bases and J by 11 bases, with 13 bases left in between. The DNA of the CDR3 is TGCAGTGCTAGGGGGCGGCTTGGAGAGCTGTTTTTT. Translating gives CSARGRLGELFF.

The J gene is TRBJ1-6, the V gene TRBV7-2; D is ambiguous. V gave up 3 bases and J gave up 0 bases, with 9 bases separating them. This CDR3 has 16 amino acids. The germline CDR1 and CDR2 sequences are SGHTA and FQGNSA. DNA for the CDR3: TGTGCCAGCAGCTTCACAGTAGCCTCCTATAATTCACCCCTCCACTTT. Amino acids: CASSFTVASYNSPLHF.

This rearrangement joins TRBV10-3 to TRBJ2-1; 8 bases align to TRBD2. The CDR3 sequence is 14 residues long. CDR1 ENHRY and CDR2 SYGVKD come from the germline V gene. V was clipped by 4 bases and J by 7 bases; unmatched bases: 6. The CDR3 bases are TGTGCCATCAGTGTCGCGGGGGGTGCGAATGAGCAGTTCTTC. Its translation: CAISVAGGANEQFF.

Notes on this clonotype: A much larger clone sits a single nucleotide away, making a read error possible. The genes are TRBV5-1 and TRBJ2-3; TRBD1 might be the D (5 bases). This CDR3 comprises 13 residues. Germline V gene sequence: CDR1 SGHRS, CDR2 YFSETQ. V was pared by 5 bases and J by 2 bases, with 9 bases between. The CDR3 loop is CASRTDITDTQYF. The CDR3 DNA sequence: TGCGCCAGCAGGACAGACATCACAGATACGCAGTATTTT. The full variable domain, rest sourced from reference TRBV5-1 and TRBJ2-3, is KAGVTQTPRYLIKTRGQQVTLSCSPISGHRSVSWYQQTPGQGLQFLFEYFSETQRNKGNFPGRFSGRQFSNSRSEMNVSTLELGDSALYLCASRTDITDTQYFGPGTRLTVL.

The J gene is TRBJ1-1, the V gene TRBV29-1; D perhaps matches TRBD1 (5 bases). Per the germline V gene, CDR1 is SQVTM and CDR2 is ANQGSEA. This CDR3 contains 12 residues. V was shortened by 6 bases and J by 5 bases, with 13 bases between the two germline ends. CDR3 coding DNA: TGCAGCGTCTATACTACAGGAACTGAAGCTTTCTTT. Its protein is CSVYTTGTEAFF.

This clonotype has a handful of counts. This sequence joins TRBV18 and TRBJ2-5, with a possible D match to TRBD2 (6 bases). Per the germline V gene, CDR1 is KGHSH and CDR2 is LQKENI. With 6 bases removed from V and 5 bases from J, the gap between germline ends came to 13 bases. This CDR3 is 13 amino acids long. The CDR3 DNA reads TGTGCCAGCTCCCCGGTGCGGGGCGAGACCCAGTACTTC. Translated: CASSPVRGETQYF.

This sequence joins TRBV19 and TRBJ2-3, with D possibly TRBD1 on 6 matching bases. The CDR3 is 12 residues long. The V gene's germline CDR1 is LNHDA and CDR2 SQIVND (reference sequence). V gave up 4 bases and J gave up 10 bases, with 12 bases separating them. The CDR3 DNA is TGTGCCAGTAGTAAGGGGGATTGGGCGCAGTATTTT. Its translation: CASSKGDWAQYF.

This clonotype was found many times. V is TRBV7-6 and J is TRBJ2-3; TRBD2 matches 7 bases. This CDR3 has 15 residues. The germline CDR1 and CDR2 sequences are SGHVS and FNYEAQ. Trimming cost V 4 bases and J 5 bases; bases outside gene matches: 9. The CDR3 protein is CASSSLMWEGDTQYF. In DNA form, the CDR3 reads TGTGCCAGCAGCTCCCTAATGTGGGAGGGAGATACGCAGTATTTT.

The chain couples TRBV7-9 to TRBJ1-1; D unresolved. Trimming took 6 bases from V and 0 from J, leaving 11 bases between them. Germline CDR1 and CDR2: SEHNR and FQNEAQ (reference sequence). The CDR3 consists of 14 residues. DNA for the CDR3: TGTGCCAGCAGTCGCGACACTTTGAACACTGAAGCTTTCTTT. Amino acid sequence: CASSRDTLNTEAFF.

This clonotype was found a few times. The rearrangement joins TRBV6-1 to TRBJ1-5; TRBD1 matches at 8 bases. Per the germline V gene, CDR1 is MNHNS and CDR2 is SASEGT. With V trimmed by 7 bases and J by 3 bases, 8 bases remained unmatched. The CDR3 is made up of 15 amino acids. CDR3 DNA: TGTGCCAGCACTCTTGGGACAGGTGTCAATCAGCCCCAGCATTTT. Its protein is CASTLGTGVNQPQHF.

The V and J genes are TRBV20-1 and TRBJ2-1, with D hard to call. CDR1 DFQATT and CDR2 SNEGSKA come from the germline V gene (reference sequence). V lost 4 bases to trimming and J lost 4 bases, with 8 bases between them. The CDR3 is 12 residues long. CDR3 in amino acids: CSAKVSYNEQFF. The CDR3 nucleotides read TGCAGTGCTAAGGTTTCGTACAATGAGCAGTTCTTC.

The chain links TRBV28 to TRBJ1-2; 9 nucleotides align to TRBD1. With V trimmed by 1 base and J by 14 bases, 5 bases remained unmatched. In germline, CDR1 is MDHEN, CDR2 SYDVKM. The CDR3 runs to 12 residues. The CDR3 coding sequence is TGTGCCAGCAGTTTATACCGACAGGGGGTAACCTTC. Its translation: CASSLYRQGVTF.

In regard to this clonotype: This could be a read error, since a much larger clone is one nucleotide away. This chain joins TRBV28 and TRBJ2-4; D may be TRBD1 (6 bases). The germline CDR1 and CDR2 sequences are MDHEN and SYDVKM. The germline V and J ends were trimmed by 2 bases and 8 bases, with 16 bases remaining between them. CDR3 length: 15 amino acids. The CDR3 loop is CASSLGGRGEDIQYF. DNA of the CDR3: TGTGCCAGCAGTTTAGGGGGCAGGGGAGAAGACATTCAGTACTTC.

The V gene is TRBV5-1, the J gene TRBJ2-1; 7 bases map to TRBD2. Germline V lookup: CDR1 SGHRS, CDR2 YFSETQ. The CDR3 has 15 amino acids. Germline trimming cut 4 bases from V and 4 bases from J; bases unmatched to any gene: 8. The CDR3 is CASSGGDYFYNEQFF. The CDR3 coding sequence is TGCGCCAGCAGCGGCGGGGACTATTTTTACAATGAGCAGTTCTTC.

This clonotype was picked up a small number of times. This chain uses TRBV6-5 with TRBJ2-4; no clear D gene. Germline V lookup: CDR1 MNHEY, CDR2 SVGAGI. The CDR3 is made up of 15 amino acids. Trimming removed 8 bases at V and 3 bases at J, with 17 bases between. For the CDR3, the DNA is TGTGCCAGCGCCGGAACGACCGGTGGCAAAAACATTCAGTACTTC. Translation: CASAGTTGGKNIQYF.

The chain has TRBV6-2 or TRBV6-3 and TRBJ2-7; D is possibly TRBD1 (5 bases). V gave up 10 bases and J gave up 0 bases, with 19 bases separating them. The germline CDR1 and CDR2 sequences are MNHEY and SVGEGT. The CDR3 extends over 15 amino acids. This chain's CDR3 is CATNLDSASSYEQYF. The CDR3 DNA follows: TGTGCCACCAATCTAGACAGCGCGAGCTCCTACGAGCAGTACTTC.

This clonotype was recorded only once. As the CDR3 is not closed by the conserved phenylalanine or tryptophan, this likely results from a read error. The chain carries TRBV6-2 or TRBV6-3 and TRBJ1-5; 10 bases are shared with TRBD1. The CDR3 consists of 14 residues. CDR1 and CDR2 from the germline V gene are MNHEY and SVGEGT. V was clipped by 6 bases and J by 7 bases; unmatched bases: 6. The chain's CDR3 is CASSLGQGEQPQHC. The CDR3 nucleotides are TGTGCCAGCAGCCTCGGACAGGGGGAACAGCCCCAGCATTGT.

The J gene is TRBJ2-7, the V gene TRBV6-6; 9 bases are a match to TRBD1. V dropped 7 bases and J dropped 1; count of bases not matched to a gene: 8. Germline V gene sequence: CDR1 MNHNY, CDR2 SVGAGI (reference sequence). The CDR3 covers 15 residues. For the CDR3, the DNA is TGTGCCAGCACCATCCGACAGGGGGATTCCTACGAGCAGTACTTC. Translating it yields CASTIRQGDSYEQYF.

The chain employs TRBV20-1 and TRBJ1-6, with 9 bases matching TRBD1. V was clipped by 3 bases and J by 10 bases; unmatched bases: 4. This CDR3 is built from 13 residues. The germline CDR1 and CDR2 sequences are DFQATT and SNEGSKA (reference sequence). The CDR3: CSASMTGGSPLHF. The CDR3 DNA follows: TGCAGTGCTAGTATGACAGGGGGATCACCCCTCCACTTT.

Points on this clonotype: One end of the junction does not line up with germline, which may come from a read error. This chain uses TRBV5-1 with TRBJ2-3; D possibly corresponds to TRBD2 (5 bases). The CDR3 sequence is 15 residues long. CDR1 is SGHRS, CDR2 YFSETQ, per germline. The CDR3 is CASSLLVQEADTQYF. CDR3 sequence (DNA): TGCGCCAGTAGCTTGCTAGTCCAGGAGGCGGATACGCAGTATTTT. Together with reference TRBV5-1 and TRBJ2-3, the CDR3 gives the full variable domain: KAGVTQTPRYLIKTRGQQVTLSCSPISGHRSVSWYQQTPGQGLQFLFEYFSETQRNKGNFPGRFSGRQFSNSRSEMNVSTLELGDSALYLCASSLLVQEADTQYFGPGTRLTVL.

This clonotype was observed a few times. V usage is TRBV6-5 and J usage is TRBJ1-4; D is perhaps TRBD1 (5 bases). CDR3 length equals 13 residues. Germline CDR1 is MNHEY and CDR2 is SVGAGI. Deletions cut 6 bases from V and 4 bases from J, with 9 bases between. CDR3 protein: CASRDTDNEKLFF. The CDR3 DNA sequence: TGTGCCAGCAGGGACACAGATAATGAAAAACTGTTTTTT.

V gene TRBV6-6 combines with J gene TRBJ1-1; a weak D match, TRBD1 (6 bases). V was clipped by 8 bases and J by 1 base, with 14 bases between them. Germline CDR1 MNHNY, CDR2 SVGAGI (reference sequence). The CDR3 is 14 amino acids. The CDR3 spells CASGSTGGNTEAFF. Written as DNA, the CDR3 is TGTGCCAGCGGATCGACAGGAGGGAACACTGAAGCTTTCTTT.

This clonotype was seen only a few times. This sequence joins TRBV7-2 and TRBJ1-5; possible D gene TRBD1, 6 bases. The CDR3 loop spans 15 amino acids. Trimming shortened V by 5 bases and J by 3 bases, and 14 bases separated the two germline ends. The germline V gene has CDR1 SGHTA and CDR2 FQGNSA. The DNA for the CDR3 is TGTGCCAGCAGCCGCTCCGGGACAAACAATCAGCCCCAGCATTTT. It encodes CASSRSGTNNQPQHF.

The chain joins TRBV6-4 to TRBJ1-5; 12 nucleotides align to TRBD1. Germline V lookup: CDR1 MRHNA, CDR2 SNTAGT. CDR3 length equals 14 residues. J lost 7 bases, V lost 11 bases, and 9 bases had no gene match. In nucleotides, the CDR3 is TGTGCCCGTTGGGACAGGGGGCCTTCGCAGCCCCAGCATTTT. This sequence encodes CARWDRGPSQPQHF.

This clonotype was counted at least ten times. The genes are TRBV7-2 and TRBJ2-3; no reliable D call. Trimming cost V 3 bases and J 0 bases, with 1 base left between them. This CDR3 region has 12 residues. CDR1 SGHTA and CDR2 FQGNSA come from the germline V gene. The CDR3 protein is CASSFSTDTQYF. DNA for the CDR3: TGTGCCAGCAGCTTTAGCACAGATACGCAGTATTTT.

The chain couples TRBV29-1 to TRBJ2-3, with TRBD1 as a possible D gene (6 bases). Germline assignment: CDR1 SQVTM and CDR2 ANQGSEA. CDR3 size: 15 residues. V lost 5 bases and J 2 bases, leaving 17 bases between the germline ends. In nucleotides, the CDR3 is TGCAGCGTTAAATGGACTGGACAGTCCACAGATACGCAGTATTTT. This translates into CSVKWTGQSTDTQYF.

A few counts support this clonotype. The chain has TRBV29-1 and TRBJ2-7; TRBD1 matches at 8 bases. V shed 5 bases and J 0 bases; nucleotides not matched to a gene: 15. The CDR3 is made up of 17 amino acids. Germline CDR1 reads SQVTM; CDR2 reads ANQGSEA. This CDR3 is CSVIHGTGVPPSYEQYF. DNA for the CDR3: TGCAGCGTTATACACGGGACAGGCGTTCCCCCCTCCTACGAGCAGTACTTC.